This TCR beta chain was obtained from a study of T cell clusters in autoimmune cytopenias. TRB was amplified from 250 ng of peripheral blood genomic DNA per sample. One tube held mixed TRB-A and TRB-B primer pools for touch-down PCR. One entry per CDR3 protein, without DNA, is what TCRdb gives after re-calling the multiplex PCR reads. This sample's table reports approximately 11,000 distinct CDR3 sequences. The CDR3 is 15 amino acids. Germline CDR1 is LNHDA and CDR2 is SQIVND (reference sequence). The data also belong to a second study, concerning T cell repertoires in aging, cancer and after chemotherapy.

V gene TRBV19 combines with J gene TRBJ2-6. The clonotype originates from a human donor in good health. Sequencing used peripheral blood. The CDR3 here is CASSIMDSGANVLTF. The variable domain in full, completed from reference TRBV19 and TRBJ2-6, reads DGGITQSPKYLFRKEGQNVTLSCEQNLNHDAMYWYRQDPGQGLRLIYYSQIVNDFQKGDIAEGYSVSREKKESFPLTVTSAQKNPTAFYLCASSIMDSGANVLTFGAGSRLTVL.